The clone carrying this TCR beta chain came up a few times. Its specificity is unknown. This sample was included in a study of OX40 agonist ivuxolimab in advanced cancers. About the study: It was ivuxolimab, an agonistic anti-OX40 (CD134) antibody, that patients were treated with. Findings of the study overall: Partly responding patients at 0.1-3.0 mg/kg showed some of the smallest clonal expansion. At doses 0.1 to 3.0 mg/kg, CD4+ and CD8+ clones expanded.

The CDR3 runs to 13 residues. V gave up 2 bases and J gave up 6 bases, with 8 bases separating them. Germline V lookup: CDR1 SGDLS, CDR2 YYNGEE. Individuals having autoimmune disease history or systemic immunosuppression were not enrolled. Method: immunoSEQ multiplex PCR; TCRdb's copy keeps in-frame clones and lacks some. The sample carries just under 65,000 clones, 84% recorded once. The sample consisted of CD4+ or CD8+ T cells sorted from blood, taken in a trial of the OX40 agonist ivuxolimab. The receptor's source is an adult with an advanced solid tumor such as melanoma, head and neck, liver or kidney cancer. The V gene is TRBV9, the J gene TRBJ2-2; D uncertain. CDR3 nucleotides: TGTGCCAGCAGCGTCGTAGAATCCGGGGAGCTGTTTTTT. It specifies CASSVVESGELFF. Combining the CDR3 with reference TRBV9 and TRBJ2-2 gives the whole variable domain DSGVTQTPKHLITATGQRVTLRCSPRSGDLSVYWYQQSLDQGLQFLIQYYNGEERAKGNILERFSAQQFPDLHSELNLSSLELGDSALYFCASSVVESGELFFGEGSRLTVL.